One sample yielded the 4 T cell receptor beta chains listed below, sequenced in a study of T cells in localized non-small cell lung cancer (dated by TCRdb to the early 2020s). Preparation of the library involved the immunoSEQ multiplex PCR assay. In its TCRdb copy, this immuneACCESS table keeps in-frame sequences only and misses some clones. Where compared with another copy, unresolved V genes explain less than half of these, and the others have no known cause. In all, the sample holds about 6,400 clones, and over 80% of those were seen once. Roughly a sixth of the sample is held by the ten biggest clonotypes. Sequencing used peripheral blood, obtained before any cancer treatment. Source of these receptors: an older male donor with stage I lung adenocarcinoma.

V and J are TRBV6-1 and TRBJ2-2, with 8 bases lining up with TRBD1. The length of the CDR3 is 15 residues. Germline loops: CDR1 MNHNS, CDR2 SASEGT. With 6 bases clipped from V and 5 bases from J, the junction kept 8 bases outside the gene matches. CDR3 DNA: TGTGCCAGCAGGGGACAGGCTAAGTATACCGGGGAGCTGTTTTTT. It yields the protein CASRGQAKYTGELFF.

This clone was found once. The chain links TRBV29-1 to TRBJ2-7; a weak D match, TRBD2 (5 bases). This CDR3 region has 13 residues. Germline V gives CDR1 SQVTM, CDR2 ANQGSEA. Trimming shortened V by 5 bases and J by 6 bases, and 17 bases separated the two germline ends. CDR3 DNA: TGCAGCGTTTCGGGATTCCCGGGTCCCGAGCAGTACTTC. Amino acids: CSVSGFPGPEQYF.

Worth noting for this clone: Other DNA variants within this sample encode the same CDR3. This rearrangement joins TRBV29-1 to TRBJ1-2; the D is unclear. From germline, CDR1 is SQVTM and CDR2 ANQGSEA. The CDR3 runs 11 residues. The V and J ends lost 5 bases and 9 bases respectively, with 13 bases between them. The CDR3: CSVKYGTSYTF. CDR3 nucleotide sequence: TGCAGCGTTAAGTACGGTACAAGCTACACCTTC.

The J gene is TRBJ1-1, the V gene TRBV4-1; TRBD1 matches 7 bases. Losses at the gene ends were 0 bases for V and 1 base for J; bases not matched to a gene: 2. The germline CDR1 and CDR2 sequences are MGHRA and YSYEKL. This CDR3 is built from 15 residues. The CDR3 region is CASSQEGTANTEAFF. The CDR3 DNA sequence: TGCGCCAGCAGCCAAGAGGGGACAGCGAACACTGAAGCTTTCTTT.